The entry that follows covers one T cell receptor (beta chain) sequence. What it binds is not known. The assay was immunoSEQ multiplex PCR, and TCRdb's table has in-frame clones only and misses some. The sample carries some 140,000 clones, approximately 90% recorded once. The CDR3 extends over 13 amino acids. In germline, CDR1 is ENHRY, CDR2 SYGVKD. With 8 bases removed from V and 6 bases from J, the gap between germline ends came to 14 bases. This sample stems from a study of T cell responses to AZD1222 COVID-19 vaccine. About the study: Second doses were pooled across both intervals (about 4 or about 12 weeks). Study-level results: The repertoires were collected only after the peak T cell response. Unmutated variant regions reportedly attract nearly half of all spike-specific TCRs.

This chain links TRBV10-3 with TRBJ2-1, with D perhaps TRBD2 (5 bases). This sample comprised peripheral blood, obtained on day 0 of AZD1222 vaccination. The TCR comes from an adult in good health. The CDR3 here is CAIAEVLSNEQFF. Written as DNA, the CDR3 is TGTGCCATCGCGGAGGTTCTCTCCAATGAGCAGTTCTTC.